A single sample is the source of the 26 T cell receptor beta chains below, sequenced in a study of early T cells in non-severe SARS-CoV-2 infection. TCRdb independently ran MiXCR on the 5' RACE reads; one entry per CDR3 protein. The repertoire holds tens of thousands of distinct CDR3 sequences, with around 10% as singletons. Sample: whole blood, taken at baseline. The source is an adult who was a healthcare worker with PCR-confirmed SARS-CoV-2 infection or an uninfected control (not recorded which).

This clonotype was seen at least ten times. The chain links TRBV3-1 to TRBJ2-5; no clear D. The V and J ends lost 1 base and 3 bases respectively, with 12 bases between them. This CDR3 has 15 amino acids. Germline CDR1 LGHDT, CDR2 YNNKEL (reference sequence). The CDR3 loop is CASSQVGGWKETQYF. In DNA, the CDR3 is TGTGCCAGCAGCCAAGTGGGCGGTTGGAAAGAGACCCAGTACTTC.

CDR3 nucleotides: TGCAGTGCTAGTGGTACAAATAGCGGGAGAAAGAACGAGCAGTACTTC. It is translated as CSASGTNSGRKNEQYF. The chain joins TRBV20-1 to TRBJ2-7; 9 bases fit TRBD2. In germline, CDR1 is DFQATT, CDR2 SNEGSKA (reference sequence). The V segment lost 3 bases and the J segment 5 bases; nucleotides outside the gene matches: 14. The CDR3 has 16 amino acids.

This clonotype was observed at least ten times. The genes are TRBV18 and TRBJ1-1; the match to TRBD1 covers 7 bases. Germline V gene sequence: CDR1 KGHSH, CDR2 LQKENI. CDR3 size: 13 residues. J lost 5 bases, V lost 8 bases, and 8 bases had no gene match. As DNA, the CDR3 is TGTGCCAGCACAACAGGGGAAGGGACTGAAGCTTTCTTT. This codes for CASTTGEGTEAFF.

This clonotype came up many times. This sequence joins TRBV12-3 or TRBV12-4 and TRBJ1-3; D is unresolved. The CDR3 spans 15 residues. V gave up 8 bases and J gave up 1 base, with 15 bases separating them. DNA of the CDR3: TGTGCCAGCCGGATTTTGAGGGTGTCTGGAAACACCATATATTTT. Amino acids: CASRILRVSGNTIYF.

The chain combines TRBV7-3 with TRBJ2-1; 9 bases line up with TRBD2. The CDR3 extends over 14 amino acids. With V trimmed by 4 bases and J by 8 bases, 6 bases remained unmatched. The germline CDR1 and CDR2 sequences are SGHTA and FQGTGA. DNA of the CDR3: TGTGCCAGCAGCTCAGCGGGAGGTGGGTATGAGCAGTTCTTC. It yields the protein CASSSAGGGYEQFF. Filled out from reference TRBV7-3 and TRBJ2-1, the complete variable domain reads GAGVSQTPSNKVTEKGKYVELRCDPISGHTALYWYRQSLGQGPEFLIYFQGTGAADDSGLPNDRFFAVRPEGSVSTLKIQRTERGDSAVYLCASSSAGGGYEQFFGPGTRLTVL.

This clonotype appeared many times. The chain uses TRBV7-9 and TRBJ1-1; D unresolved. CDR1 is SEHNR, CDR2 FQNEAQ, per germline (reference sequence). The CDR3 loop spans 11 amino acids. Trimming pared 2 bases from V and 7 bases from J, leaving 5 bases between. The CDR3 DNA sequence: TGTGCCAGCAGCTTAATGGGTGAAGCTTTCTTT. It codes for CASSLMGEAFF.

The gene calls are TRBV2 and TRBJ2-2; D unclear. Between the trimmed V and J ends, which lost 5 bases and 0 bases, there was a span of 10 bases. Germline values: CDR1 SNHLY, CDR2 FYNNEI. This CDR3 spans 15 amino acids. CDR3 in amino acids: CASSPWTTNTGELFF. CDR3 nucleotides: TGTGCCAGCAGTCCCTGGACGACGAACACCGGGGAGCTGTTTTTT.

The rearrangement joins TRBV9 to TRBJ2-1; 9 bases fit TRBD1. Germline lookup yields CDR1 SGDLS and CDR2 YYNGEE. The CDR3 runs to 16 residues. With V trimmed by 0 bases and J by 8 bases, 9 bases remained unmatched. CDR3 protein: CASSVGGQGALDEQFF. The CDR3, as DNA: TGTGCCAGCAGCGTAGGGGGACAGGGTGCCCTAGATGAGCAGTTCTTC.

The CDR3 DNA follows: TGCAGCGTTGGCGGGAGGGCTACAGATACGCAGTATTTT. Translated: CSVGGRATDTQYF. V gene TRBV29-1 combines with J gene TRBJ2-3; 9 nucleotides agree with TRBD2. Looked up from germline, CDR1 is SQVTM and CDR2 is ANQGSEA. This CDR3 contains 13 residues. The trim removed 4 bases at V and 3 bases at J, leaving 2 bases unmatched.

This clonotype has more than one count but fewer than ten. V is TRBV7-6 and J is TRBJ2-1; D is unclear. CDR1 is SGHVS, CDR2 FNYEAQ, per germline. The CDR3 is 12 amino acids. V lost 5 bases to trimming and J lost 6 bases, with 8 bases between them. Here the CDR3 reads CASSRTSNEQFF. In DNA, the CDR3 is TGTGCCAGCAGCCGGACGAGCAATGAGCAGTTCTTC.

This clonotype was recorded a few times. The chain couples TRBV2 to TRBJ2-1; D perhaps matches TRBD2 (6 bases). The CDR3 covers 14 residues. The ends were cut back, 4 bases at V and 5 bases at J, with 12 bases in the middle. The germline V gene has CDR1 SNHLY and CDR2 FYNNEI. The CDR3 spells CASSVLAENNEQFF. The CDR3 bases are TGTGCCAGCAGTGTTTTAGCGGAAAACAATGAGCAGTTCTTC.

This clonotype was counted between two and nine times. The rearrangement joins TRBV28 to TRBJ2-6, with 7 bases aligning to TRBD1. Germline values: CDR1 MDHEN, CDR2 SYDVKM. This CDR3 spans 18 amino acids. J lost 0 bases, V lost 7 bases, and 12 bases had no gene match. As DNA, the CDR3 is TGTGCCAGCATTTCCGCCGGGACAGCTTTCTCTGGGGCCAACGTCCTGACTTTC. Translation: CASISAGTAFSGANVLTF.

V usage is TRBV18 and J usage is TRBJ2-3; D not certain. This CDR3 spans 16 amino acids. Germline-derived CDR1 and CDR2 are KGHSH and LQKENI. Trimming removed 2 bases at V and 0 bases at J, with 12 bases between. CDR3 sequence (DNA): TGTGCCAGCTCACCAAACGGAGCTTCTAGCACAGATACGCAGTATTTT. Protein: CASSPNGASSTDTQYF.

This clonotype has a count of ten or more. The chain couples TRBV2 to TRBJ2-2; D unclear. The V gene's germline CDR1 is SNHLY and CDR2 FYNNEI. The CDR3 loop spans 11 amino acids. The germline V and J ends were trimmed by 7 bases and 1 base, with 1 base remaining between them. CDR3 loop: CASKNTGELFF. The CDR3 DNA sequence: TGTGCCAGCAAGAACACCGGGGAGCTGTTTTTT.

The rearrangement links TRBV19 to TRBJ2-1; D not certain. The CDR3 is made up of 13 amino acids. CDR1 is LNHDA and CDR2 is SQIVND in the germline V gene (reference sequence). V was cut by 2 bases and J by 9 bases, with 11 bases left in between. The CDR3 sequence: CASSITQFVEQFF. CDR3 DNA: TGTGCCAGTAGTATAACTCAGTTTGTTGAGCAGTTCTTC.

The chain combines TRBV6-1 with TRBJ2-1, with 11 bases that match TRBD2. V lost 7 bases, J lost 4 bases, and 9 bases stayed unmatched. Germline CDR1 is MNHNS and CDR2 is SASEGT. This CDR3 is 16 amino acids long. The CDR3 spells CASKVPGLAGYNEQFF. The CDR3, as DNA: TGTGCCAGCAAGGTCCCCGGACTAGCGGGTTACAATGAGCAGTTCTTC.

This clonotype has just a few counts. This CDR3 reads CASSVLPDRNTEAFF. The CDR3 nucleotides are TGTGCCAGCAGCGTACTCCCAGACCGGAACACTGAAGCTTTCTTT. The V call is TRBV9, the J call TRBJ1-1; the D is unclear. Germline CDR1 SGDLS, CDR2 YYNGEE. Trimming took 1 base from V and 1 from J, leaving 11 bases between them. The CDR3 sequence is 15 residues long.

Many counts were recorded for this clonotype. The CDR3 bases are TGTGCCAGCACCCGAGCGGGGAGAGGGTACGAGCAGTACTTC. It specifies CASTRAGRGYEQYF. This chain connects TRBV3-1 to TRBJ2-7, with 7 bases identical to TRBD2. Trimming cost V 7 bases and J 4 bases; bases outside gene matches: 10. Germline CDR1 LGHDT, CDR2 YNNKEL (reference sequence). The CDR3 extends over 14 amino acids.

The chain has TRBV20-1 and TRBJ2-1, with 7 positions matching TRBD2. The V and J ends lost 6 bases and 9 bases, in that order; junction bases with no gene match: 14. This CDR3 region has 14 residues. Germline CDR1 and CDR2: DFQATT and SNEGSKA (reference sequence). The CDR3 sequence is CSAGPGGSSGEQFF. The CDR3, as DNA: TGCAGTGCCGGGCCGGGCGGGAGCTCTGGTGAGCAGTTCTTC.

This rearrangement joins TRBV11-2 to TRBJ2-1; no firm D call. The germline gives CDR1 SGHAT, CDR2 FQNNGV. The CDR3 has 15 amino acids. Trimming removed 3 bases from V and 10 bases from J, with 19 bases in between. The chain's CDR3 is CASSFSPRSVYEQFF. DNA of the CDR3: TGTGCCAGCAGCTTTAGCCCCAGAAGCGTCTACGAGCAGTTCTTC.

In DNA, the CDR3 is TGTGCCAGCAGTTACGGTTCGTGGGGCGGTGAGACCCAGTACTTC. It is translated as CASSYGSWGGETQYF. This chain links TRBV6-5 with TRBJ2-5; D is perhaps TRBD1 (5 bases). Germline lookup yields CDR1 MNHEY and CDR2 SVGAGI. The CDR3 length is 15 residues. The V end lost 2 bases, the J end lost 5 bases, and 15 bases lay between the germline ends.

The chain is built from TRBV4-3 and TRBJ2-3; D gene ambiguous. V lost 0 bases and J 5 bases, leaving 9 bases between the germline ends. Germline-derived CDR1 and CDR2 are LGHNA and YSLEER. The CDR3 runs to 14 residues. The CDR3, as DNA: TGCGCCAGCAGCCAAGACCCCCAACGAGATACGCAGTATTTT. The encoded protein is CASSQDPQRDTQYF.

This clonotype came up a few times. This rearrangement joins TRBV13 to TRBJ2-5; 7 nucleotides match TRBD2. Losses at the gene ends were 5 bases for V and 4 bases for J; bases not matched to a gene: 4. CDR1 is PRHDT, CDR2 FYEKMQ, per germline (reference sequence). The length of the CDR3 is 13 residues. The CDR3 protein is CASSTLAGETQYF. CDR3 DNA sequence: TGTGCCAGCAGCACCTTAGCGGGAGAGACCCAGTACTTC.

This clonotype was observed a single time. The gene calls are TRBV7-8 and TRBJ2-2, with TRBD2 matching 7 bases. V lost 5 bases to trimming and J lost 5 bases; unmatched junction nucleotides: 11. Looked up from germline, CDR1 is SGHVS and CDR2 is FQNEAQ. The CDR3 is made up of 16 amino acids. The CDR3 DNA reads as TGTGCCAGCAGCCTCCGTCTCGCTAGCGGTACCGGGGAGCTGTTTTTT. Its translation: CASSLRLASGTGELFF.

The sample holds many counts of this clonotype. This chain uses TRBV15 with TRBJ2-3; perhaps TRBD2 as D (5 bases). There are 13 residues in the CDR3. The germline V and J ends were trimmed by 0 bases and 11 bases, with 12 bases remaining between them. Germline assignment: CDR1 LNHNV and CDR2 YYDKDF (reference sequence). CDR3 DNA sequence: TGTGCCACCAGCAGAGATGAGGAGGCAAAGCAGTATTTT. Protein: CATSRDEEAKQYF.

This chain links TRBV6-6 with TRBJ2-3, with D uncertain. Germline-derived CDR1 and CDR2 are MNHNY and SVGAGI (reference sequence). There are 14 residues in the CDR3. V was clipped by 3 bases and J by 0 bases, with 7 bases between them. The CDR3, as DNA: TGTGCCAGCAGTTATGAGAGGAGCACAGATACGCAGTATTTT. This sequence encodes CASSYERSTDTQYF.